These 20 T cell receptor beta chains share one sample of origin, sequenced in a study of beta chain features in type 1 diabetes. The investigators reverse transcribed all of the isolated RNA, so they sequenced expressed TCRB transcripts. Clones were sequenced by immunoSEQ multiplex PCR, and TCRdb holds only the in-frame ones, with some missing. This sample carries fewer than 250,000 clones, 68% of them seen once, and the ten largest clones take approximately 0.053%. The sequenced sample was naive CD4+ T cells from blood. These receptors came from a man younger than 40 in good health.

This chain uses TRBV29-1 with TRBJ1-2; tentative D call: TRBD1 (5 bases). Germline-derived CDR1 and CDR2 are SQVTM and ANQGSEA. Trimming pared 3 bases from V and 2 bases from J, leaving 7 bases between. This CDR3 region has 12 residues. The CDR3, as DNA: TGCAGCGTTGAGGGGCAGAACTATGGCTACACCTTC. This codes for CSVEGQNYGYTF. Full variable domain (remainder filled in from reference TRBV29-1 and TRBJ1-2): SAVISQKPSRDICQRGTSLTIQCQVDSQVTMMFWYRQQPGQSLTLIATANQGSEATYESGFVIDKFPISRPNLTFSTLTVSNMSPEDSSIYLCSVEGQNYGYTFGSGTRLTVV.

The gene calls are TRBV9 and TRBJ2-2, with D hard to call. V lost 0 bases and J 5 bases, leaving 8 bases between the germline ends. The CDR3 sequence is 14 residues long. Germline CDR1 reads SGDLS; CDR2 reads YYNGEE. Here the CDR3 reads CASSVVVGTGELFF. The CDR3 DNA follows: TGTGCCAGCAGCGTAGTGGTGGGAACCGGGGAGCTGTTTTTT.

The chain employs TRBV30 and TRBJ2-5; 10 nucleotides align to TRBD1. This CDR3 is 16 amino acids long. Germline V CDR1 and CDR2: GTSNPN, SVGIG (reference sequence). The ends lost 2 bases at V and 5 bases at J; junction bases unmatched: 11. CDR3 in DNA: TGTGCCTGGAGTATCTCGACAGGGGGCCTTGGGGAGACCCAGTACTTC. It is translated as CAWSISTGGLGETQYF.

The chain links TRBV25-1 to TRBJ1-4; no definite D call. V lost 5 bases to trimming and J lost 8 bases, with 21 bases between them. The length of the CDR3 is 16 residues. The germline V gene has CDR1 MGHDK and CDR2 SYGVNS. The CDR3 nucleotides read TGTGCCAGCAGTCAAACAAGCACTGCTAGAAGGGAAAAACTGTTTTTT. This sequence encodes CASSQTSTARREKLFF. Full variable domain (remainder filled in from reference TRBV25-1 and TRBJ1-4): EADIYQTPRYLVIGTGKKITLECSQTMGHDKMYWYQQDPGMELHLIHYSYGVNSTEKGDLSSESTVSRIRTEHFPLTLESARPSHTSQYLCASSQTSTARREKLFFGSGTQLSVL.

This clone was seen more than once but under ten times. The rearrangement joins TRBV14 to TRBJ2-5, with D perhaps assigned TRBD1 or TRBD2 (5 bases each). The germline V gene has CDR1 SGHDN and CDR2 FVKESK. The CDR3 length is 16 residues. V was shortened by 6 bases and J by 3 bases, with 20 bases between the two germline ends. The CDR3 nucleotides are TGTGCCAGCAGTCCAGACTTTCGGGACGGGGAAGAGACCCAGTACTTC. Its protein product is CASSPDFRDGEETQYF.

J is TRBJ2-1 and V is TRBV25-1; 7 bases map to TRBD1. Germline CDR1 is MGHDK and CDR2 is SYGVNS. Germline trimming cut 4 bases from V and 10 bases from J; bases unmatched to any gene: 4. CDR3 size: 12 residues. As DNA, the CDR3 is TGTGCCAGCAGTGCCTACAGGGGCGAGCAGTTCTTC. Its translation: CASSAYRGEQFF. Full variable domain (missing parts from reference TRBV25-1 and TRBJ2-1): EADIYQTPRYLVIGTGKKITLECSQTMGHDKMYWYQQDPGMELHLIHYSYGVNSTEKGDLSSESTVSRIRTEHFPLTLESARPSHTSQYLCASSAYRGEQFFGPGTRLTVL.

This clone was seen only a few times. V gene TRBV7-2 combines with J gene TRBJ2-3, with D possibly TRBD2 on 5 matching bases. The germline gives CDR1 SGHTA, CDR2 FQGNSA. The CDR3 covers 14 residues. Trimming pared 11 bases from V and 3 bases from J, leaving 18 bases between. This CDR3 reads CASSPGVKTDTQYF. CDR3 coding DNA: TGTGCCTCATCCCCCGGGGTCAAGACAGATACGCAGTATTTT.

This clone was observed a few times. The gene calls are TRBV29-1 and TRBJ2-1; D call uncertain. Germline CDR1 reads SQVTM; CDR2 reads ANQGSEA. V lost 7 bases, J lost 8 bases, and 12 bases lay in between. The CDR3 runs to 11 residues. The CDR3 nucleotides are TGCAGCGCCGTGGGGTTCCATGAGCAGTTCTTC. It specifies CSAVGFHEQFF.

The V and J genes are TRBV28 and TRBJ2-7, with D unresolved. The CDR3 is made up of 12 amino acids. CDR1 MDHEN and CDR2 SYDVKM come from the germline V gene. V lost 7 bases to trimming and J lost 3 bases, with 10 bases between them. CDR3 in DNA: TGTGCCAGCATGCTTGGGGACTACGAGCAGTACTTC. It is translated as CASMLGDYEQYF.

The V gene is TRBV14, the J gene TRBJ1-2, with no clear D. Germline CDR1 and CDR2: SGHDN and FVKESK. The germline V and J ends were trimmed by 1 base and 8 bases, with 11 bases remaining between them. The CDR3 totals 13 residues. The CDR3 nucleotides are TGTGCCAGCAGCCAAGGAGGTGGCAAGGGCTACACCTTC. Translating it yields CASSQGGGKGYTF. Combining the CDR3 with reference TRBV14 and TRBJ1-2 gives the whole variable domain EAGVTQFPSHSVIEKGQTVTLRCDPISGHDNLYWYRRVMGKEIKFLLHFVKESKQDESGMPNNRFLAERTGGTYSTLKVQPAELEDSGVYFCASSQGGGKGYTFGSGTRLTVV.

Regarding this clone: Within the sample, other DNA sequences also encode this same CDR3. In nucleotides, the CDR3 is TGTGCCAGCAGCGTAGGACAGGGAAACTATGGCTACACCTTC. As protein: CASSVGQGNYGYTF. The rearrangement uses TRBV9 and TRBJ1-2, with 7 bases identical to TRBD1. The CDR3 is made up of 14 amino acids. J gave up 2 bases and V 0 bases, and 1 base lay outside the gene matches. The germline CDR1 and CDR2 sequences are SGDLS and YYNGEE.

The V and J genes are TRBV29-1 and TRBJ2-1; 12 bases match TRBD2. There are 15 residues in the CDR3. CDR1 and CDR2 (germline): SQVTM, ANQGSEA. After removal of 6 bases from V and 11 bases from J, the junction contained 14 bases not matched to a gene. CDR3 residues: CSVALRLAGDFKQFF. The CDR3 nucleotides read TGCAGCGTCGCCCTTAGACTAGCGGGGGACTTTAAGCAGTTCTTC.

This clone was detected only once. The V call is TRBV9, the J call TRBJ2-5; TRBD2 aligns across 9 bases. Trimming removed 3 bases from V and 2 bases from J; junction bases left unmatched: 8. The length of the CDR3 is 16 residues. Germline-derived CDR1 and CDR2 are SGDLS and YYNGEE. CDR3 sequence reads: CASSGRQTSGQETQYF. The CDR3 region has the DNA TGTGCCAGCAGCGGCCGACAGACTAGCGGACAAGAGACCCAGTACTTC.

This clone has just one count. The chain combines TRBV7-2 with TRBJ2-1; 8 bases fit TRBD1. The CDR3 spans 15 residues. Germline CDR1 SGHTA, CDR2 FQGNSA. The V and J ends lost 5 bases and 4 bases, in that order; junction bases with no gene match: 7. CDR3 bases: TGTGCCAGCAGCCAGACAGGGGTGACTTACAATGAGCAGTTCTTC. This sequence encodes CASSQTGVTYNEQFF.

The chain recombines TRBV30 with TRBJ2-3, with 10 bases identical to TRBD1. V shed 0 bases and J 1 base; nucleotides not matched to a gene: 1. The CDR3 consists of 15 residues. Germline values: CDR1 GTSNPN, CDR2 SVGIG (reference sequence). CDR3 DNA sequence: TGTGCCTGGAGTGTAGGGACAGGGGGCACAGATACGCAGTATTTT. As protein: CAWSVGTGGTDTQYF.

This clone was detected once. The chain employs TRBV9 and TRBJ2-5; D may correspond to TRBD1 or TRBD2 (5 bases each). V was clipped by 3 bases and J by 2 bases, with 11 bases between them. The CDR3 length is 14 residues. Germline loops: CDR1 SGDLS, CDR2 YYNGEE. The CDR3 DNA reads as TGTGCCAGCAGCGCTGGGGGATGGCAAGAGACCCAGTACTTC. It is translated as CASSAGGWQETQYF.

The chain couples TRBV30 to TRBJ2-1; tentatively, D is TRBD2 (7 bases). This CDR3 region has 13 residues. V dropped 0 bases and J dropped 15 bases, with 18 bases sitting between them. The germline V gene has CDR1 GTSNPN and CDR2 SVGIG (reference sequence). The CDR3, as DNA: TGTGCCTGGAGTGTACGGGGGGCAATGAGTTTGTTCTTC. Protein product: CAWSVRGAMSLFF.

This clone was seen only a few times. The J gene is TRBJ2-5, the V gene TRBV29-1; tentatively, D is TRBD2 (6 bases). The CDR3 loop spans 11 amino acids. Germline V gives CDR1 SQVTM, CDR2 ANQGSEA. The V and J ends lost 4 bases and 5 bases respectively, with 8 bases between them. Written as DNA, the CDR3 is TGCAGCGTTGTACGGGAGGAGACCCAGTACTTC. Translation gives CSVVREETQYF.

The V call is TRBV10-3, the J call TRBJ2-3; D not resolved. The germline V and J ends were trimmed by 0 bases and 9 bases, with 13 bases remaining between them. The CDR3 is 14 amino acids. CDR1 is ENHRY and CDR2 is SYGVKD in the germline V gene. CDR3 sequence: CAISESPPIGTQYF. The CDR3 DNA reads TGTGCCATCAGTGAGTCCCCCCCGATTGGGACGCAGTATTTT.

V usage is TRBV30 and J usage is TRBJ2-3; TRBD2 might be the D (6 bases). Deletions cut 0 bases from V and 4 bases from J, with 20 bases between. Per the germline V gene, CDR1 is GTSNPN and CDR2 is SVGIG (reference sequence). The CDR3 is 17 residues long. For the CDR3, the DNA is TGTGCCTGGAGTGTAACCCGGAGACTAGGTGATTCAGATACGCAGTATTTT. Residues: CAWSVTRRLGDSDTQYF.